This TCR beta chain was sequenced for a study of T cells in localized non-small cell lung cancer. Findings of the study overall: Among the top 100 tumor clones, a median around 60 appeared in adjacent lung. Analysis by sequencing included only one tumor region, so heterogeneity remains possible. Uninvolved adjacent lung, not tumor, had the highest T cell clonality. In the blood, greater T cell density corresponded to longer overall survival.

As regards this clone: Its matching antigen is unknown.

The CDR3 loop spans 16 amino acids. V was clipped by 6 bases and J by 5 bases; unmatched bases: 13. Germline V gene data show CDR1 as LNHDA and CDR2 as SQIVND (reference sequence). This table comes from immunoSEQ multiplex PCR, and its TCRdb copy is limited to in-frame clones, with some not included. The table includes fewer than 30,000 clones, 88% detected once. The TCR was taken from a female donor of 60 years or more with stage II squamous cell lung carcinoma. This chain links TRBV19 with TRBJ1-2, with 9 bases aligning to TRBD1. Sequences were derived from peripheral blood, sampled before any cancer treatment. The CDR3 DNA follows: TGTGCCAGTAGCCCCGTTCTTGCGGGACAGGGATATGGCTACACCTTC. Translation gives CASSPVLAGQGYGYTF.